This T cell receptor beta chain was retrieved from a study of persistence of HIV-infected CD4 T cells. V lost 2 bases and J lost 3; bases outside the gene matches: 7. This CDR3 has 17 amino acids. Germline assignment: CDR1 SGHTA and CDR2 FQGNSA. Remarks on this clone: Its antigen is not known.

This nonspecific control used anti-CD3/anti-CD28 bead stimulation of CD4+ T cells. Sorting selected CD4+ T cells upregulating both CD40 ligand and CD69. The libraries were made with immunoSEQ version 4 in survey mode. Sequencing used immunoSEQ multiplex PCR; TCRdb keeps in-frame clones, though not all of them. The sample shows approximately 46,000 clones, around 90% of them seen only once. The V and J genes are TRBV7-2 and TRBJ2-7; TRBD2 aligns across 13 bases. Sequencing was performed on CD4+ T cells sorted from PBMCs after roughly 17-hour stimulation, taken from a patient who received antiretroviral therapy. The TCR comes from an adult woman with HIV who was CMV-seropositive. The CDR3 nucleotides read TGTGCCAGCAGCTTAAGGACTAGCGGGGGCTGGGGCTACGAGCAGTACTTC. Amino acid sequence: CASSLRTSGGWGYEQYF.